This T cell receptor (beta chain) is from a study of blood T cell repertoires in COVID-19. Overall study: Sites in the United States, Italy and Spain provided acute and convalescent COVID-19 samples.

Per the germline V gene, CDR1 is KGHDR and CDR2 is SFDVKD. There are 17 residues in the CDR3. Unmatched junction bases numbered 9, after V lost 2 bases and J lost 3 bases. In the original analysis: Estimated nucleated cell counts came from reference gene primer amplification. Generated by immunoSEQ multiplex PCR, the TCRdb table keeps only in-frame clones and is missing some. V and J calls and clone size follow that table, whereas D and trimming were derived from the DNA. The sample records 150,000 to 200,000 clones, approximately 86% being singletons. The chain carries TRBV24-1 and TRBJ2-3; the match to TRBD2 covers 8 bases. Input material: peripheral blood. This TCR was sampled from a man between 65 and 80 years old with acute or convalescent COVID-19. For the CDR3, the DNA is TGTGCCACCAGTGATTCCCCCGGTAGCGGGAATACAGATACGCAGTATTTT. Its protein product is CATSDSPGSGNTDTQYF.